This T cell receptor (beta chain) originates from a study of control samples from healthy donors and cancer patients. This CDR3 comprises 18 residues. V was shortened by 5 bases and J by 2 bases, with 25 bases between the two germline ends. CDR1 and CDR2 from the germline V gene are SGHAT and FQNNGV. The table came from immunoSEQ multiplex PCR; TCRdb's copy has only in-frame clones and leaves some out. The sample records approximately 210,000 clones, approximately 91% being singletons. Sequencing was carried out using blood. The chain is built from TRBV11-2 and TRBJ2-7; D possibly matches TRBD1 or TRBD2 (5 bases each). The clonotype originates from a man in his thirties or forties in good health. CDR3 sequence reads: CASSPLRDPEGLTYEQYF. As DNA, the CDR3 is TGTGCCAGCAGCCCGCTTCGGGACCCCGAAGGGTTAACCTACGAGCAGTACTTC. The whole variable domain, filled in from reference TRBV11-2 and TRBJ2-7, reads EAGVAQSPRYKIIEKRQSVAFWCNPISGHATLYWYQQILGQGPKLLIQFQNNGVVDDSQLPKDRFSAERLKGVDSTLKIQPAKLEDSAVYLCASSPLRDPEGLTYEQYFGPGTRLTVT.